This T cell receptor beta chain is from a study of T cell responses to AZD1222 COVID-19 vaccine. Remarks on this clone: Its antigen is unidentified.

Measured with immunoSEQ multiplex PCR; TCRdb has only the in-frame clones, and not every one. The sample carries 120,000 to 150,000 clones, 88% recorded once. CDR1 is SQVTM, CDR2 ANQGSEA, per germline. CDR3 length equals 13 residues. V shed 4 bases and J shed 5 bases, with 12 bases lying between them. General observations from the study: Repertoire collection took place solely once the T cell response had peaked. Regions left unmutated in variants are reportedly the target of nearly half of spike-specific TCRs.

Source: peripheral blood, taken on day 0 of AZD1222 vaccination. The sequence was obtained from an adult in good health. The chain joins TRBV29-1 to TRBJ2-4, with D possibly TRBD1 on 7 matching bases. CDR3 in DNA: TGCAGCGTTGCGGGGGACAGCGAAAACATTCAGTACTTC. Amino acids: CSVAGDSENIQYF.